Listed here are 4 T cell receptor beta chains from one sample, sequenced in a study of response to subunit inactivated influenza vaccine. In TCRdb, the RT-PCR reads were re-called with MiXCR into one record per CDR3 protein. The sample records about 520,000 distinct CDR3 sequences, about 10% being singletons. The starting material was PBMCs from blood, obtained more than 35 days after vaccination. The source is a man aged 50-60 years who received an inactivated influenza vaccine.

This clonotype has a handful of counts. This rearrangement joins TRBV7-2 to TRBJ2-1; D remains unclear. Germline-derived CDR1 and CDR2 are SGHTA and FQGNSA. The CDR3 runs 14 residues. Trimming removed 5 bases at V and 4 bases at J, with 12 bases between. The CDR3 sequence is CASSVGPIYNEQFF. The CDR3 coding sequence is TGTGCCAGCAGCGTGGGCCCCATATACAATGAGCAGTTCTTC.

The rearrangement uses TRBV24-1 and TRBJ2-1; 10 nucleotides match TRBD2. Germline CDR1 reads KGHDR; CDR2 reads SFDVKD. This CDR3 has 19 residues. The V and J ends lost 0 bases and 0 bases, in that order; junction bases with no gene match: 7. The CDR3 sequence is CATSDLSSGGPSSYNEQFF. CDR3 in DNA: TGTGCCACCAGTGATTTGAGTAGCGGGGGGCCTAGCTCCTACAATGAGCAGTTCTTC.

The rearrangement uses TRBV12-3 or TRBV12-4 and TRBJ1-5; perhaps TRBD1 as D (6 bases). Trimming removed 6 bases from V and 0 bases from J, with 18 bases in between. The CDR3 length is 17 residues. The CDR3 nucleotides are TGTGCCAGCAGCGGAACCCCCAGGGGTTATAGCAATCAGCCCCAGCATTTT. This translates into CASSGTPRGYSNQPQHF.

This clonotype was seen a handful of times. This chain uses TRBV5-6 with TRBJ1-1; 10 bases match TRBD1. The germline V gene has CDR1 SGHDT and CDR2 YYEEEE. V trimming: 4 bases; J trimming: 5 bases; junction bases outside the gene matches: 11. The CDR3 contains 16 residues. CDR3: CASSLPGQGIRTEAFF. The CDR3 region has the DNA TGTGCCAGCAGCCTGCCGGGACAGGGGATCAGGACTGAAGCTTTCTTT.